The 3 T cell receptor beta chains below come from one sample, sequenced in a study of shared clonotypes between healthy human individuals. Profiling relied on immunoSEQ multiplex PCR, and the TCRdb table lists in-frame clones only, not all of them. The sample consists of approximately 2.3 million clones, more than 85% of them appearing once. The sequenced sample consisted of naive CD4+ T cells from PBMCs. Subset of the sample: CD45RA+ positively selected. All receptors come from a man younger than 35 in good health. Some clones in this sample may be carry-over from other donors' samples.

The chain combines TRBV11-2 with TRBJ2-5; D is unresolved. CDR1 and CDR2 (germline): SGHAT, FQNNGV. V lost 5 bases to trimming and J lost 1 base, with 8 bases between them. This CDR3 has 13 residues. The DNA for the CDR3 is TGTGCCAGCAGCCGCTCAACCCAAGAGACCCAGTACTTC. It specifies CASSRSTQETQYF.

The rearrangement joins TRBV6-6 to TRBJ1-2, with 8 bases aligning to TRBD1. Germline V gene sequence: CDR1 MNHNY, CDR2 SVGAGI (reference sequence). The CDR3 contains 14 residues. V shed 5 bases, J shed 3 bases, and the junction held 5 bases outside the gene matches. The CDR3 spells CASSRTGRDYGYTF. Here the CDR3 DNA reads TGTGCCAGCAGTCGGACAGGGAGGGACTATGGCTACACCTTC.

The chain combines TRBV6-5 with TRBJ1-1; no definite D call. Germline V gene sequence: CDR1 MNHEY, CDR2 SVGAGI. The V and J ends lost 7 bases and 9 bases respectively, with 24 bases between them. The CDR3 consists of 15 residues. CDR3 residues: CASIPRSTAAGQAFF. The CDR3 nucleotides are TGTGCCAGCATTCCGAGATCGACGGCGGCGGGTCAAGCTTTCTTT.